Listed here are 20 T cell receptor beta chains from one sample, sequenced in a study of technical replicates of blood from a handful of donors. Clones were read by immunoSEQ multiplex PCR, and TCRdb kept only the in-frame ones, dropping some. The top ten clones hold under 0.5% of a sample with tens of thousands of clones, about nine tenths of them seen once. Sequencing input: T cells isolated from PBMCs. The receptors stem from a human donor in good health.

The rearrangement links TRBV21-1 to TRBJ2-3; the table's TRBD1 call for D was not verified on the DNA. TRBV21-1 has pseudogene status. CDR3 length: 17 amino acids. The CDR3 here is CASSNYREQGLPDTQYF. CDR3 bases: TGTGCCAGCAGCAATTACAGGGAACAGGGGCTCCCCGATACGCAGTATTTT.

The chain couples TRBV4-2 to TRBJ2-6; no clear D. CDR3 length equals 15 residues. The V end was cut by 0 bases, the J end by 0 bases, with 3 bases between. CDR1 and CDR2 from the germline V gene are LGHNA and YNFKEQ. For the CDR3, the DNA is TGTGCCAGCAGCCAAGATCGCTCTGGGGCCAACGTCCTGACTTTC. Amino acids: CASSQDRSGANVLTF.

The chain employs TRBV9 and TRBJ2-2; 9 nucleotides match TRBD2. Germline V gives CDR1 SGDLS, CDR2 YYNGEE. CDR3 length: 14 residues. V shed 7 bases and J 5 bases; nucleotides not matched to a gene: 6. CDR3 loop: CASRREGRTGELFF. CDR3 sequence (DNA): TGTGCCAGCCGGCGGGAGGGACGGACCGGGGAGCTGTTTTTT.

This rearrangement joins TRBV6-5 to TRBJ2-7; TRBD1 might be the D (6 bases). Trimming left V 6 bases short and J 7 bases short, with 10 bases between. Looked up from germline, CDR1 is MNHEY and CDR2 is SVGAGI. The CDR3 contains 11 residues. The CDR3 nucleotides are TGTGCCAGCAGGGACAGCCTAGAGCAGTACTTC. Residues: CASRDSLEQYF.

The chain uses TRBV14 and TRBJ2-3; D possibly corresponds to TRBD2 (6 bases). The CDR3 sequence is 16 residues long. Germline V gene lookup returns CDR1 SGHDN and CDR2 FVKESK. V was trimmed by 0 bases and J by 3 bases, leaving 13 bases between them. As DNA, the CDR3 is TGTGCCAGCAGCCAAGATAGGGGAGGATGGACAGATACGCAGTATTTT. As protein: CASSQDRGGWTDTQYF.

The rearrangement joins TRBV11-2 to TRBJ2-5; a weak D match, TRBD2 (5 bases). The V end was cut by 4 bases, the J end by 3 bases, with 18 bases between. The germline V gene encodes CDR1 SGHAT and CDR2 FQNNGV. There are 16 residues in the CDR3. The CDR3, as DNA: TGTGCCAGCAGCTCCGACGGGATACCCGATGAAGAGACCCAGTACTTC. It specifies CASSSDGIPDEETQYF.

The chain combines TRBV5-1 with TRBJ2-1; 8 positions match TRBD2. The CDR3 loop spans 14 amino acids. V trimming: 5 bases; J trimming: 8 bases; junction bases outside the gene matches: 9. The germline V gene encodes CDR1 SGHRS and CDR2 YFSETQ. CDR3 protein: CASSPQRGYDEQFF. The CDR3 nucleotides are TGCGCCAGCAGTCCACAGCGGGGGTACGATGAGCAGTTCTTC.

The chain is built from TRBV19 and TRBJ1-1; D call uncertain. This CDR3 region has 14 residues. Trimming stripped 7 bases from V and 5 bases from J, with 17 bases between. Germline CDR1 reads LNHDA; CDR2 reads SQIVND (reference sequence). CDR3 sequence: CASTSPRGETEAFF. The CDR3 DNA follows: TGTGCCAGTACCTCCCCGCGGGGAGAGACTGAAGCTTTCTTT.

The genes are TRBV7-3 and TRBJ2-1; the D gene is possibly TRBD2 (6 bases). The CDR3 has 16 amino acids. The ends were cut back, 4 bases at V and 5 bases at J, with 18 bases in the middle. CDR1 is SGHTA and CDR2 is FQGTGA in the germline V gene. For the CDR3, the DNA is TGTGCCAGCAGCTCCCTTGGTAGCGGCAATCACAATGAGCAGTTCTTC. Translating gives CASSSLGSGNHNEQFF.

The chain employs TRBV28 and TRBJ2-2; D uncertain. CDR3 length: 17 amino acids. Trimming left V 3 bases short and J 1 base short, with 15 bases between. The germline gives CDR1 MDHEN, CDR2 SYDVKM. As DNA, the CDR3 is TGTGCCAGCAGTTTCACCCCTCCCAGAATGAACACCGGGGAGCTGTTTTTT. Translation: CASSFTPPRMNTGELFF.

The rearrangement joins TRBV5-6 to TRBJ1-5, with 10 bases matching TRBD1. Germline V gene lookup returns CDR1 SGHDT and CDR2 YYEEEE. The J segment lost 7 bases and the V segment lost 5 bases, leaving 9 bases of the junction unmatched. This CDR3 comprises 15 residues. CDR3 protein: CASSIGGTGEQPQHF. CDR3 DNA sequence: TGTGCCAGCAGTATTGGGGGGACAGGGGAACAGCCCCAGCATTTT.

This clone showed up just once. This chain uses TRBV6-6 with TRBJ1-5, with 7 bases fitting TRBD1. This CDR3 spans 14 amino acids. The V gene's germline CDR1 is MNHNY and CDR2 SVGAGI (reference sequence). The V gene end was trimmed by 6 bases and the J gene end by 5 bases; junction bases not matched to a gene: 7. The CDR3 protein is CASSRQGFDQPQHF. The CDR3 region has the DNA TGTGCCAGCAGCCGACAGGGATTTGATCAGCCCCAGCATTTT.

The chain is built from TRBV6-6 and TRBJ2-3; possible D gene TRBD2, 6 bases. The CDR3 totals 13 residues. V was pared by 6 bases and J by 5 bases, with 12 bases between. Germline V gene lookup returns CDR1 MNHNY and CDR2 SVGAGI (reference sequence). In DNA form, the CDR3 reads TGTGCCAGCAGAAAATTCGGGGGAGATACGCAGTATTTT. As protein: CASRKFGGDTQYF.

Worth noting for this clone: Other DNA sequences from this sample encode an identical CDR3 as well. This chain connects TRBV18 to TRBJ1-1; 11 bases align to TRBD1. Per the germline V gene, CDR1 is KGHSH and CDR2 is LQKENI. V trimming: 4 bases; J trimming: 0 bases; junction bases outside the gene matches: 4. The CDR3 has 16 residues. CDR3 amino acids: CASSLGTGGMNTEAFF. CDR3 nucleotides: TGTGCCAGCTCACTCGGGACAGGGGGTATGAACACTGAAGCTTTCTTT.

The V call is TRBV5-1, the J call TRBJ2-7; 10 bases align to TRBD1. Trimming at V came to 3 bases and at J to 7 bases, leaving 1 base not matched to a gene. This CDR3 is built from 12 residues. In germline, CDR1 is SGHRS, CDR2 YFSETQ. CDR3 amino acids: CASSWTGGEQYF. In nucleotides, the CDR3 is TGCGCCAGCAGCTGGACAGGGGGAGAGCAGTACTTC.

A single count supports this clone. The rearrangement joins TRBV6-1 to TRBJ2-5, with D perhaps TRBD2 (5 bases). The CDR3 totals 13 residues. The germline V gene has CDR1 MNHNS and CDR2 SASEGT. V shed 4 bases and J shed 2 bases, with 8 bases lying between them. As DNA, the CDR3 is TGTGCCAGCAGTGGAACTAGGCAAGAGACCCAGTACTTC. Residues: CASSGTRQETQYF.

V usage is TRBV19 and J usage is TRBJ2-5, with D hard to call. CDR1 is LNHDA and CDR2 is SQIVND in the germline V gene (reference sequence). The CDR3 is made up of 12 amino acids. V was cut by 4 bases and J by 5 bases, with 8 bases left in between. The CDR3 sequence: CASSKIHETQYF. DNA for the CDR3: TGTGCCAGTAGTAAAATCCATGAGACCCAGTACTTC.

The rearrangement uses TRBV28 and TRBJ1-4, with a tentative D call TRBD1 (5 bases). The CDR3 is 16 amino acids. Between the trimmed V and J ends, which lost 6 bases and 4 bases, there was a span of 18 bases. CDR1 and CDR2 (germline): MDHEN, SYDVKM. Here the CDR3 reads CASRIFGRGYNEKLFF. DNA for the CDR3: TGTGCCAGCAGGATCTTCGGCCGGGGGTATAATGAAAAACTGTTTTTT.

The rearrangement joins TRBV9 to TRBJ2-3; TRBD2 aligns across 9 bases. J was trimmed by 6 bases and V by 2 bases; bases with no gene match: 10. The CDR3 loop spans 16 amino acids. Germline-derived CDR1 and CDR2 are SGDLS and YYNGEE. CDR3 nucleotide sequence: TGTGCCAGCAGCGTTGGCCTAGCGGGATTCGGGGATACGCAGTATTTT. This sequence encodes CASSVGLAGFGDTQYF.

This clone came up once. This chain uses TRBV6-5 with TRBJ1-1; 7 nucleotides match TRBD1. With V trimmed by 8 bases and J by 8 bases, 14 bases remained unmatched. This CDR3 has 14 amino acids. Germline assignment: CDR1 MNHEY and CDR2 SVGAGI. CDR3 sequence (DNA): TGTGCCAGCGGGGTTGACAGGGAAGTTGTCGAAGCTTTCTTT. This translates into CASGVDREVVEAFF.